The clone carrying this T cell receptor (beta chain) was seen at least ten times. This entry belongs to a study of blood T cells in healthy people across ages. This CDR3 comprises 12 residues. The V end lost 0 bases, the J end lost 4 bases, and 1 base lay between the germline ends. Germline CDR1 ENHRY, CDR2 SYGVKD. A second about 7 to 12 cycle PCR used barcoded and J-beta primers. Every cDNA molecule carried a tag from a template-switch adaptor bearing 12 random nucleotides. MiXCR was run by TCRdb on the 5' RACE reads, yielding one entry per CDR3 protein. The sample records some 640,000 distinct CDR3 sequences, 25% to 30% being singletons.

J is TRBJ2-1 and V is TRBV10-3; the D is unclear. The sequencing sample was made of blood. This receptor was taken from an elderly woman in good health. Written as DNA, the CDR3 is TGTGCCATCAGTGAGTCGTACAATGAGCAGTTCTTC. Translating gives CAISESYNEQFF.